The source of this T cell receptor (beta chain) is a study of blood T cell repertoires in COVID-19. As handled by the study authors: Estimation of nucleated cell counts relied on the amplification of reference gene primers. Measured with immunoSEQ multiplex PCR; TCRdb has only the in-frame clones, and not every one. V and J calls and clone size come straight from that table; D and trimming were deduced from the DNA. The sample lists 200,000 to 250,000 clones, about four fifths occurring once. This clone was counted a few times. The receptor's source is a woman aged 18-29 years with acute or convalescent COVID-19. The sequencing input was peripheral blood.

CDR3 DNA: TGTGCCAGCAGCTTCTCTAGCGGGAGGGAGAATACGCAGTATTTT. Protein sequence: CASSFSSGRENTQYF. The chain joins TRBV11-2 to TRBJ2-3, with TRBD2 identical over 12 bases. The CDR3 runs to 15 residues. The germline V gene has CDR1 SGHAT and CDR2 FQNNGV. V was clipped by 3 bases and J by 7 bases; unmatched bases: 5.